Listed here are 5 T cell receptor beta chains from one sample, sequenced in a study of blood T cell repertoires in COVID-19. Some clones are missing from TCRdb's copy, which holds only in-frame ones; the method was immunoSEQ multiplex PCR. In the table there are roughly 180,000 clones, roughly 87% of which are singletons. Source material: PBMCs or T cells enriched from blood (not recorded which). These receptors were collected from a woman in her twenties or thirties who had recovered from COVID-19.

The gene calls are TRBV7-2 and TRBJ1-5; D is undetermined. CDR1 is SGHTA and CDR2 is FQGNSA in the germline V gene. The CDR3 covers 15 residues. The ends were cut back, 1 base at V and 0 bases at J, with 7 bases in the middle. DNA of the CDR3: TGTGCCAGCAGCTTAGAGCCGGGTAGCAATCAGCCCCAGCATTTT. This sequence encodes CASSLEPGSNQPQHF.

The gene calls are TRBV18 and TRBJ1-4, with D hard to call. The CDR3 totals 11 residues. Germline CDR1 and CDR2: KGHSH and LQKENI. Trimming shortened V by 5 bases and J by 5 bases, and 3 bases separated the two germline ends. This chain's CDR3 is CASSVNEKLFF. Written as DNA, the CDR3 is TGTGCCAGCTCAGTAAATGAAAAACTGTTTTTT.

This clone turned up a few times. The V and J genes are TRBV7-2 and TRBJ1-4; 9 positions match TRBD1. CDR1 is SGHTA and CDR2 is FQGNSA in the germline V gene. With 6 bases clipped from V and 8 bases from J, the junction kept 7 bases outside the gene matches. The CDR3 runs to 14 residues. CDR3 region: CASRSDRGGEKLFF. The CDR3, as DNA: TGTGCCAGCAGGTCCGACAGGGGGGGAGAAAAACTGTTTTTT.

About this clone: This specimen includes other DNA sequences encoding the same CDR3. This chain uses TRBV29-1 with TRBJ1-1; D is ambiguous. This CDR3 is 11 amino acids long. V lost 4 bases, J lost 0 bases, and 3 bases lay in between. Germline assignment: CDR1 SQVTM and CDR2 ANQGSEA. The CDR3 reads CSVGVNTEAFF. Here the CDR3 DNA reads TGCAGCGTTGGAGTGAACACTGAAGCTTTCTTT.

The rearrangement uses TRBV4-3 and TRBJ1-2, with a tentative D call TRBD1 (6 bases). This CDR3 has 12 residues. Trimming cost V 2 bases and J 8 bases, with 9 bases left between them. Germline assignment: CDR1 LGHNA and CDR2 YSLEER. DNA of the CDR3: TGCGCCAGCAGCCAAAGACAGGCGGGCTACACCTTC. Residues: CASSQRQAGYTF.